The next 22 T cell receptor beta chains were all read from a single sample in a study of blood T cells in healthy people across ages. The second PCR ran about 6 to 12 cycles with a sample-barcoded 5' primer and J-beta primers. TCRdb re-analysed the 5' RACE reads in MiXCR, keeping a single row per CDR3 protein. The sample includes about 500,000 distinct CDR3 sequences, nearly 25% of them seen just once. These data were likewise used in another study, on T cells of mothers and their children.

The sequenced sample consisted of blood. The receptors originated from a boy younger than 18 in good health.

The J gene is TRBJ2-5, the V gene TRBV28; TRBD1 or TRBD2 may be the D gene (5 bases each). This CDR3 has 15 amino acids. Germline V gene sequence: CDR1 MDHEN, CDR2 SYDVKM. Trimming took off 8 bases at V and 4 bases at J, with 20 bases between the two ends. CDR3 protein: CASAPPGLSAETQYF. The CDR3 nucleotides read TGTGCCAGCGCACCCCCGGGGCTAAGCGCAGAGACCCAGTACTTC.

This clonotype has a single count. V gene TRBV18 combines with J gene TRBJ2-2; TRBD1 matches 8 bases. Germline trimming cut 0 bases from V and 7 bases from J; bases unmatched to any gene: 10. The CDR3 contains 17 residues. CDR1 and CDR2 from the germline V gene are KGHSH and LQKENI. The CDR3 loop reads CASSPPIGTGVIGELFF. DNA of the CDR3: TGTGCCAGCTCACCACCCATCGGGACAGGAGTTATCGGGGAGCTGTTTTTT. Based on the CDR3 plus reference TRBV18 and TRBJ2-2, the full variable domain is NAGVMQNPRHLVRRRGQEARLRCSPMKGHSHVYWYRQLPEEGLKFMVYLQKENIIDESGMPKERFSAEFPKEGPSILRIQQVVRGDSAAYFCASSPPIGTGVIGELFFGEGSRLTVL.

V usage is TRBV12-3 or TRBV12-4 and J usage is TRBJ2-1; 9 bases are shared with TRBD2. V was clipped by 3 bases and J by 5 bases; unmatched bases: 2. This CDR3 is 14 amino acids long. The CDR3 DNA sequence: TGTGCCAGCAGTTTTAGCGGGAGAAACAATGAGCAGTTCTTC. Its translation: CASSFSGRNNEQFF.

CDR3 protein: CSAREPSGFGELFF. CDR3 sequence (DNA): TGCAGTGCTAGAGAGCCCTCGGGGTTCGGGGAGCTGTTTTTT. The chain joins TRBV20-1 to TRBJ2-2, with D possibly matching TRBD2 (5 bases). The germline CDR1 and CDR2 sequences are DFQATT and SNEGSKA (reference sequence). The CDR3 runs 14 residues. Between the trimmed V and J ends, which lost 0 bases and 7 bases, there was a span of 12 bases.

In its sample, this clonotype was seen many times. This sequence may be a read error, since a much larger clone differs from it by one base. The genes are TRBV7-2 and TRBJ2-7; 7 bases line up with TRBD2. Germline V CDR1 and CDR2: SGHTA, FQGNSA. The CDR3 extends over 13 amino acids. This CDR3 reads CASSAASGYGQYF. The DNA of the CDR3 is TGTGCCAGCAGCGCCGCTAGCGGCTACGGGCAGTACTTC.

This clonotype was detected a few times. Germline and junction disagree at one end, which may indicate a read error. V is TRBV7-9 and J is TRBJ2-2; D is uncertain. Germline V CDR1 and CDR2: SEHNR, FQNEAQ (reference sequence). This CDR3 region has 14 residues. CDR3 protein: CACSLLALTGELFF. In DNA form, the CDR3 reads TGTGCCTGCAGCTTATTAGCCCTCACCGGGGAGCTGTTTTTT.

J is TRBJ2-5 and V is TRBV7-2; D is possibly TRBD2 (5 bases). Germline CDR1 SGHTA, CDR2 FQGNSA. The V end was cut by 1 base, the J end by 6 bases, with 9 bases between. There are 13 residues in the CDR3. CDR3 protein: CASSLEGGQTQYF. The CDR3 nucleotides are TGTGCCAGCAGCTTAGAGGGCGGGCAGACCCAGTACTTC.

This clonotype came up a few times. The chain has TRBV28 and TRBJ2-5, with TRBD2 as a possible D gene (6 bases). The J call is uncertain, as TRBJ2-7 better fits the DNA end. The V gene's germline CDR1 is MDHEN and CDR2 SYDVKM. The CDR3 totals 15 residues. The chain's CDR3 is CASSPASGGTYEQYF. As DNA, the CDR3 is TGTGCCAGCAGTCCTGCGTCTGGGGGGACTTACGAGCAGTACTTC.

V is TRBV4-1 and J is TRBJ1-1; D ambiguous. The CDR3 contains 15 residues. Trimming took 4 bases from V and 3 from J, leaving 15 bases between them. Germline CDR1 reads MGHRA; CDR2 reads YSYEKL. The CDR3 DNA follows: TGCGCCAGCAGCCGAGCTCCCGACACGGACACTGAAGCTTTCTTT. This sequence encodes CASSRAPDTDTEAFF.

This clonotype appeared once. The CDR3 loop reads CSARVGASGSYEQYF. DNA for the CDR3: TGCAGTGCTAGAGTCGGGGCTAGCGGTTCCTACGAGCAGTACTTC. J is TRBJ2-5 and V is TRBV20-1; 7 positions agree with TRBD2. Gene TRBJ2-7 matches the end of the DNA better, so the J call may be wrong. The CDR3 loop spans 15 amino acids. Germline V gene data show CDR1 as DFQATT and CDR2 as SNEGSKA (reference sequence).

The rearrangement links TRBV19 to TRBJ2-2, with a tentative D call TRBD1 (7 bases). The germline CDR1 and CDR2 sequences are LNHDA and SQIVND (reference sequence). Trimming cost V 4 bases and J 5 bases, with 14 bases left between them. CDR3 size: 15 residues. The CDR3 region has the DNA TGTGCCAGTAGTAGGGGCAGGGGGGCGACCGGGGAGCTGTTTTTT. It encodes CASSRGRGATGELFF.

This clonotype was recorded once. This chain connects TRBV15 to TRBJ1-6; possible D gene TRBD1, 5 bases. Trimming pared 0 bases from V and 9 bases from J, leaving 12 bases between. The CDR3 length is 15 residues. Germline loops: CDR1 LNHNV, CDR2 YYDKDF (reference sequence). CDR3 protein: CATSRDAGGASPLHF. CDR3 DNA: TGTGCCACCAGCAGAGATGCCGGAGGGGCTTCACCCCTCCACTTT.

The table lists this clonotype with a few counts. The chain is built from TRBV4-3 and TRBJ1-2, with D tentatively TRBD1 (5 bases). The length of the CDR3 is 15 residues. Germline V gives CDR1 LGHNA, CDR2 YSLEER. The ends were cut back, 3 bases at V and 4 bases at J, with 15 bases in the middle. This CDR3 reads CASSQGGGLAYGYTF. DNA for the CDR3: TGCGCCAGCAGCCAGGGCGGGGGGTTGGCCTATGGCTACACCTTC.

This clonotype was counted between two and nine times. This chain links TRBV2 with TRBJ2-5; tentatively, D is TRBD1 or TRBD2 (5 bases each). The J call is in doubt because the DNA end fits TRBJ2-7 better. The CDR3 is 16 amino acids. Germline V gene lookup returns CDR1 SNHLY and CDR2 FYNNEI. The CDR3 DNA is TGTGCCAGCCTTGGGGGTATGGCTAGCACCACCTACGAGCAGTACTTC. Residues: CASLGGMASTTYEQYF.

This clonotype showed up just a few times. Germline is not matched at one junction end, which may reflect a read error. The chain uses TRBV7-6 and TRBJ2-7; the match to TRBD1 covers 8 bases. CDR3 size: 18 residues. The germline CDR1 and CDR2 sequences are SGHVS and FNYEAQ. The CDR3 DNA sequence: TGTGCCAGCAGCTCACCATCTTACCGGGACAGGAGCTCCTACGAGCAGCACTTC. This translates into CASSSPSYRDRSSYEQHF.

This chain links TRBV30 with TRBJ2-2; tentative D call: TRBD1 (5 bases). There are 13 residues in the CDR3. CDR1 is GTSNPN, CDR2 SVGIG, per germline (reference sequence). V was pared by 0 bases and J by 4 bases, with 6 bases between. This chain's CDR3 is CAWSVQATGELFF. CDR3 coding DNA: TGTGCCTGGAGTGTACAGGCCACCGGGGAGCTGTTTTTT.

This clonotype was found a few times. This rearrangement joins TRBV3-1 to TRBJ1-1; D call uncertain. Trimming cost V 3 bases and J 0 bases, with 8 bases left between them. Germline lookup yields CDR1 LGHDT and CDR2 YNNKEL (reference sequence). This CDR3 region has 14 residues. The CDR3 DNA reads TGTGCCAGCAGCCATGCCAATCTGAACACTGAAGCTTTCTTT. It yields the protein CASSHANLNTEAFF.

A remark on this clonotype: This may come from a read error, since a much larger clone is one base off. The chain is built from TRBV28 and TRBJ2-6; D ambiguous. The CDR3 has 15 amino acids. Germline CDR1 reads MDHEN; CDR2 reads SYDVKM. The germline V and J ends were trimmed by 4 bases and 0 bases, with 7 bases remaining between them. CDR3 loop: CASSSESSGANVLTF. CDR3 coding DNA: TGTGCCAGCAGTTCCGAGAGCTCTGGGGCCAACGTCCTGACTTTC.

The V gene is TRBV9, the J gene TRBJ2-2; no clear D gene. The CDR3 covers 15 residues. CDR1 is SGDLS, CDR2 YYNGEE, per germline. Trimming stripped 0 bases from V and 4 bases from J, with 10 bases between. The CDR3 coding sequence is TGTGCCAGCAGCGTAGTGGGATCGGTCACCGGGGAGCTGTTTTTT. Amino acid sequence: CASSVVGSVTGELFF.

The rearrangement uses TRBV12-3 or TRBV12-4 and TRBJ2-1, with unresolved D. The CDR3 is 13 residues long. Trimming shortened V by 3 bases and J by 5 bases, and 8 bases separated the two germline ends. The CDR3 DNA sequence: TGTGCCAGCAGTTTGATCACCCACAATGAGCAGTTCTTC. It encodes CASSLITHNEQFF.

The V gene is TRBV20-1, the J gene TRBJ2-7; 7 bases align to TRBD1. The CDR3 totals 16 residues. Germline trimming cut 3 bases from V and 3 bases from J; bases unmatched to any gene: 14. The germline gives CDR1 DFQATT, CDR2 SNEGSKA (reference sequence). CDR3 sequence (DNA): TGCAGTGCTAGTGACAGGGCGGCCCCTTTGAGCTACGAGCAGTACTTC. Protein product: CSASDRAAPLSYEQYF.

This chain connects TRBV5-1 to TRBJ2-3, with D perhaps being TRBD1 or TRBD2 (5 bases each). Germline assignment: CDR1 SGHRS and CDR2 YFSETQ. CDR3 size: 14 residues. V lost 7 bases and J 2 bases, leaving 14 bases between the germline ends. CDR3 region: CASQTGTPTDTQYF. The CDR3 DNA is TGCGCCAGCCAGACCGGGACCCCCACAGATACGCAGTATTTT. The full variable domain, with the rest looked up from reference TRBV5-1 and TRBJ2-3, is KAGVTQTPRYLIKTRGQQVTLSCSPISGHRSVSWYQQTPGQGLQFLFEYFSETQRNKGNFPGRFSGRQFSNSRSEMNVSTLELGDSALYLCASQTGTPTDTQYFGPGTRLTVL.